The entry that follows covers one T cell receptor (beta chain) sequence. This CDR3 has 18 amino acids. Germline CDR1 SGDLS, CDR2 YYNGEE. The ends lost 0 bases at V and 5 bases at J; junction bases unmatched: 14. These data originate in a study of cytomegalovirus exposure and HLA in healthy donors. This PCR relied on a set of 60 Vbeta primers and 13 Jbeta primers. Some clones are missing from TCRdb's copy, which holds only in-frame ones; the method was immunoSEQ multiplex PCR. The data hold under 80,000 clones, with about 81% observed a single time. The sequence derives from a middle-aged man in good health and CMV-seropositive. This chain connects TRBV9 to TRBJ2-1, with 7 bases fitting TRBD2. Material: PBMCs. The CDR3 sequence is CASSVEGIRGRADNEQFF. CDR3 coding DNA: TGTGCCAGCAGCGTAGAGGGCATCCGCGGGAGAGCGGACAATGAGCAGTTCTTC.